This T cell receptor beta chain appears in the sequencing data of a study of blood T cell repertoires in COVID-19. The method was immunoSEQ multiplex PCR; TCRdb's version includes in-frame clones alone and lacks a portion of them. The sample contains 150,000 to 190,000 clones, around nine tenths of which appear only once. This CDR3 is 16 amino acids long. Unmatched junction bases numbered 9, after V lost 5 bases and J lost 5 bases. CDR1 and CDR2 from the germline V gene are SGHTA and FQGTGA. The chain has TRBV7-3 and TRBJ2-2; 9 positions match TRBD1. This clonotype was obtained from a woman in her 70s with acute or convalescent COVID-19. Sample: peripheral blood. DNA of the CDR3: TGTGCCAGCAGCCTCCGGACAGGGGCGAGGACCGGGGAGCTGTTTTTT. Amino acid sequence: CASSLRTGARTGELFF. The full variable domain, rest sourced from reference TRBV7-3 and TRBJ2-2, is GAGVSQTPSNKVTEKGKYVELRCDPISGHTALYWYRQSLGQGPEFLIYFQGTGAADDSGLPNDRFFAVRPEGSVSTLKIQRTERGDSAVYLCASSLRTGARTGELFFGEGSRLTVL.